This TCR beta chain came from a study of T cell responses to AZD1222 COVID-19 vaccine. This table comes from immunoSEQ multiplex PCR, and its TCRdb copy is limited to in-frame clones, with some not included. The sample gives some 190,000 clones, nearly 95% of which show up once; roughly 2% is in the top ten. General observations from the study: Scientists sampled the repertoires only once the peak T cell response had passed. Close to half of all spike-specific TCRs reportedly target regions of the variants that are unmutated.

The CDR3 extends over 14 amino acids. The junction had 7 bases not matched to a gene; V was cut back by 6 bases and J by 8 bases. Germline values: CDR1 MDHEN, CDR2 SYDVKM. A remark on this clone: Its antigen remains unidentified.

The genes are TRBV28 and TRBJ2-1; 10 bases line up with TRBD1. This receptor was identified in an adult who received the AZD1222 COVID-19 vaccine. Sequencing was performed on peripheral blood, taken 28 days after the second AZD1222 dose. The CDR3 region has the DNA TGTGCCAGCAGGACGACAGGGGGCAAGGATGAGCAGTTCTTC. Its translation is CASRTTGGKDEQFF. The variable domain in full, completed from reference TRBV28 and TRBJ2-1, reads DVKVTQSSRYLVKRTGEKVFLECVQDMDHENMFWYRQDPGLGLRLIYFSYDVKMKEKGDIPEGYSVSREKKERFSLILESASTNQTSMYLCASRTTGGKDEQFFGPGTRLTVL.